These 3 T cell receptor beta chains came from one sample sequenced in a study of CD8 T cells in ankylosing spondylitis. TCRdb re-analysed the 5' RACE reads in MiXCR, keeping a single row per CDR3 protein. In the table there are approximately 250,000 distinct CDR3 sequences, over 30% of which are singletons. Input material: blood, either unsorted or a sorted T cell fraction (not recorded which). The source is a male donor with ankylosing spondylitis or in good health (not recorded which).

This clonotype turned up a few times. The chain employs TRBV2 and TRBJ1-5; TRBD1 is a possible D gene (6 bases). With 5 bases removed from V and 0 bases from J, the gap between germline ends came to 8 bases. The CDR3 is made up of 14 amino acids. The germline V gene encodes CDR1 SNHLY and CDR2 FYNNEI. In DNA form, the CDR3 reads TGTGCCAGCAGTCGGACAGCTAGCAATCAGCCCCAGCATTTT. Its translation is CASSRTASNQPQHF.

This chain connects TRBV11-1 to TRBJ1-2; a weak D match, TRBD1 (5 bases). This CDR3 comprises 16 residues. Germline V gives CDR1 SGHAT, CDR2 FQDESV (reference sequence). V was trimmed by 5 bases and J by 7 bases, leaving 23 bases between them. The CDR3 loop reads CASSAPRDSVSPGYTF. For the CDR3, the DNA is TGTGCCAGCAGCGCCCCCCGGGACTCCGTTAGTCCTGGCTACACCTTC.

In its sample, this clonotype was seen a few times. The V call is TRBV28, the J call TRBJ2-7, with a weak D call TRBD2 (5 bases). Per germline, CDR1 MDHEN and CDR2 SYDVKM. Trimming stripped 1 base from V and 1 base from J, with 8 bases between. This CDR3 region has 14 residues. DNA for the CDR3: TGTGCCAGCAGTTTATTTCGGGGATCCTACGAGCAGTACTTC. It codes for CASSLFRGSYEQYF.